This TCR beta chain was found in a study of cytomegalovirus exposure and HLA in healthy donors. Study as a whole: Drawn from HLA-typed donors, about 85 million unique TCRs were held in an early data release.

The germline V and J ends were trimmed by 3 bases and 0 bases, with 12 bases remaining between them. Germline CDR1 reads LNHNV; CDR2 reads YYDKDF (reference sequence). The CDR3 totals 16 residues. Broader study findings: The authors listed approximately 150 TCR beta chains as cytomegalovirus-associated. Sequencing artifact likely explains a cluster of highly shared sequence variants.

Healthy individuals who donated bone marrow served as the donors. Worth noting for this clone: Its matching antigen is unknown.

PCR used 60 Vbeta primers and 13 Jbeta primers. TCRdb keeps only in-frame clones here, not all; method: immunoSEQ multiplex PCR. The sample holds approximately 80,000 clones, 70% to 85% seen once. This TCR derives from a young man in good health and CMV-seropositive. Sequences were obtained from PBMCs. The J gene is TRBJ1-3, the V gene TRBV15; perhaps TRBD1 as D (6 bases). In nucleotides, the CDR3 is TGTGCCACCAGCAGGGACCGGGACACCTCTGGAAACACCATATATTTT. Translation gives CATSRDRDTSGNTIYF.